This TCR beta chain stems from a study of T-cell reconstitution after alpha-beta-depleted transplantation in children. Germline V gene lookup returns CDR1 KGHSH and CDR2 LQKENI. The V and J ends lost 1 base and 4 bases respectively, with 13 bases between them. The CDR3 covers 15 residues. Unique molecular identifiers tagged the TCRbeta library. TCRdb called the PCR reads again in MiXCR, with one record for every CDR3 protein. The repertoire has hundreds of thousands of distinct CDR3 sequences, roughly 17% of them found once; the top ten carry 0.8% to 1.1%. Specimen: PBMCs from the stem cell graft donor, collected from the stem cell graft. This receptor was taken from a human donor who donated a stem cell graft to a child with acute myeloid leukemia. The chain couples TRBV18 to TRBJ1-2, with D possibly matching TRBD1 (6 bases). The CDR3 here is CASSPQRDTIYGYTF. The CDR3 nucleotides are TGTGCCAGCTCACCACAAAGGGACACCATCTATGGCTACACCTTC.